A single sample gave rise to the 4 T cell receptor beta chains below, sequenced in a study of shared clonotypes between healthy human individuals. This table comes from immunoSEQ multiplex PCR, and its TCRdb copy is limited to in-frame clones, with some not included. Of roughly 1,500,000 clones in the sample, approximately 98% were seen once. Sequenced input: naive CD4+ T cells sorted from blood. The subset is: CD45RA+ positively selected. Receptors originate from a man aged 25 to 40 in good health.

This clone was seen only once. The V gene is TRBV6-5, the J gene TRBJ1-3; a possible D gene is TRBD1 (5 bases). The CDR3 has 15 amino acids. The V and J ends lost 0 bases and 1 base respectively, with 7 bases between them. Germline lookup yields CDR1 MNHEY and CDR2 SVGAGI. CDR3 amino acids: CASSYSGESGNTIYF. The CDR3 coding sequence is TGTGCCAGCAGTTACTCGGGGGAATCTGGAAACACCATATATTTT.

The rearrangement joins TRBV7-2 to TRBJ2-1, with 13 positions matching TRBD2. CDR3 length: 18 residues. Unmatched junction bases numbered 9, after V lost 3 bases and J lost 4 bases. Germline lookup yields CDR1 SGHTA and CDR2 FQGNSA. As DNA, the CDR3 is TGTGCCAGCAGCTTCTACCGCGGGACTAGCGGGATTTACAATGAGCAGTTCTTC. It yields the protein CASSFYRGTSGIYNEQFF.

The chain links TRBV5-1 to TRBJ2-7; 12 bases agree with TRBD1. The CDR3 runs 15 residues. The V segment lost 0 bases and the J segment 5 bases; nucleotides outside the gene matches: 3. CDR1 and CDR2 (germline): SGHRS, YFSETQ. This CDR3 reads CASSLGGTGGNEQYF. The CDR3 DNA is TGCGCCAGCAGCTTGGGTGGGACAGGGGGCAACGAGCAGTACTTC.

The chain recombines TRBV20-1 with TRBJ2-1, with D perhaps matching TRBD2 (5 bases). Germline-derived CDR1 and CDR2 are DFQATT and SNEGSKA (reference sequence). V shed 3 bases and J shed 10 bases, with 10 bases lying between them. The CDR3 length is 11 residues. The CDR3 DNA follows: TGCAGTGCTAGGGCGGGCTTCGAGCAGTTCTTC. The encoded protein is CSARAGFEQFF.